The subject of this entry is one T cell receptor (beta chain). The repertoire was sequenced with immunoSEQ multiplex PCR; TCRdb's copy has only in-frame clones and lacks some. Of a few hundred thousand clones listed, roughly 84% are singletons. This sample is drawn from a study of shared clonotypes between healthy human individuals. There are 14 residues in the CDR3. Unmatched junction bases numbered 10, after V lost 8 bases and J lost 4 bases. Germline CDR1 reads MDHEN; CDR2 reads SYDVKM. Sequencing used memory CD8+ T cells sorted from blood. Subset described: CD45RO+ cells pooled with CCR7-negative TemRA cells. This sequence originates from a man in his late teens or twenties in good health. The V gene is TRBV28, the J gene TRBJ1-2; 7 bases fit TRBD1. The CDR3 loop is CASHGAGGVYGYTF. CDR3 sequence (DNA): TGTGCCAGCCATGGGGCAGGGGGAGTCTATGGCTACACCTTC.